This TCR beta chain was found in a study of T-cell memory formation after mild COVID-19. About the research overall: In these data, TCR clusters were largely donor specific. Findings and caveats of the study: Among clones contracting day 15 to 85, CD4/CD8 was balanced, whereas later expanders leaned CD4+.

About this clonotype itself: The antigen remains unidentified.

The germline V gene has CDR1 SGHRS and CDR2 YFSETQ. CDR3 length: 16 amino acids. The V end was cut by 1 base, the J end by 7 bases, with 17 bases between. TCRdb fed the 5' RACE reads into MiXCR, producing one record per CDR3 protein. The sample yields 150,000 or so distinct CDR3 sequences, 14% seen once. The TCR originated in an adult woman who had mild COVID-19 (a few samples of this study predate the infection). Cell type and time point are not known. This chain links TRBV5-1 with TRBJ2-2, with a possible D match to TRBD2 (5 bases). The source material was PBMCs or a T cell subset sorted from them (not recorded which). CDR3: CASSLSRLEAGGELFF. For the CDR3, the DNA is TGCGCCAGCAGCTTGTCTCGACTCGAGGCGGGCGGGGAGCTGTTTTTT. Filled out from reference TRBV5-1 and TRBJ2-2, the complete variable domain reads KAGVTQTPRYLIKTRGQQVTLSCSPISGHRSVSWYQQTPGQGLQFLFEYFSETQRNKGNFPGRFSGRQFSNSRSEMNVSTLELGDSALYLCASSLSRLEAGGELFFGEGSRLTVL.